These 29 T cell receptor beta chains were sequenced from one sample in a study of T cell clonality in common variable immunodeficiency. TCRdb keeps only in-frame clones here, not all; method: immunoSEQ multiplex PCR. Recorded here are about 52,000 clones, none singletons. The sequenced sample was peripheral blood mononuclear cells. The receptor source for this set is a person aged 18 to 70 in good health.

The sample holds many counts of this clone. The sequence runs out 3 residues before the end of the CDR3; the remainder is reconstructed from the germline J gene. The chain has TRBV20-1 and TRBJ2-5, with 9 bases fitting TRBD2. The V gene end was trimmed by 5 bases and the J gene end by 1 base; junction bases not matched to a gene: 8. CDR1 is DFQATT and CDR2 is SNEGSKA in the germline V gene (reference sequence). The CDR3 runs to 15 residues. The CDR3 spells CSALDLAGRQETQYF. Partial CDR3 DNA: TGCAGTGCTCTCGACCTAGCGGGGCGCCAAGAGACC.

This clone was detected a few times. Partial CDR3 DNA: TGTGCCAGCAGCTTCAGCTGGACAGGGAGGCGGGACGAG. Protein product: CASSFSWTGRRDE. The whole CDR3 region reads CASSFSWTGRRDEQYF. V and J are TRBV5-4 and TRBJ2-7, with 8 nucleotides matching TRBD1. Coverage ceases 3 residues before the CDR3 finishes, and the germline J gene fills in the end. The ends lost 2 bases at V and 5 bases at J; junction bases unmatched: 12. CDR1 is SGHNT, CDR2 YYREEE, per germline (reference sequence). The CDR3 sequence is 16 residues long.

In the case of this clone: Coverage ceases 3 residues before the CDR3 finishes, and the germline J gene fills in the end. V is TRBV30 and J is TRBJ2-1; 8 bases agree with TRBD2. Germline assignment: CDR1 GTSNPN and CDR2 SVGIG (reference sequence). The CDR3 has 14 amino acids. V dropped 3 bases and J dropped 2; count of bases not matched to a gene: 3. The CDR3 DNA, read in part, is TGTGCCTGGAGCCACGGGGGGGCCTACAATGAG. It codes for CAWSHGGAYNE. The whole CDR3 reads CAWSHGGAYNEQFF.

This clone came up many times. The CDR3 is cut off 3 residues early in the read; its end comes from the germline J gene. The rearrangement joins TRBV7-2 to TRBJ2-2, with 10 bases identical to TRBD2. The CDR3 totals 15 residues. V shed 5 bases and J 7 bases; nucleotides not matched to a gene: 7. The germline CDR1 and CDR2 sequences are SGHTA and FQGNSA. Partial CDR3 DNA: TGTGCCAGCAGCGCAAGCGGGGGGGCTTTCGGGGAG. This codes for CASSASGGAFGE. The full CDR3 reads CASSASGGAFGELFF.

A remark on this clone: Read sequence stops 3 residues before the CDR3 end, and the germline J gene provides the missing end. The chain is built from TRBV11-2 and TRBJ2-7, with D possibly being TRBD1 (6 bases). The V end lost 5 bases, the J end lost 2 bases, and 16 bases lay between the germline ends. Germline CDR1 reads SGHAT; CDR2 reads FQNNGV. The CDR3 spans 15 residues. This CDR3 reads CASSRDRFGTYEQYF. CDR3 DNA, as far as it was read: TGTGCCAGCAGCCGCGACAGGTTCGGAACCTACGAG. Filled out from reference TRBV11-2 and TRBJ2-7, the complete variable domain reads EAGVAQSPRYKIIEKRQSVAFWCNPISGHATLYWYQQILGQGPKLLIQFQNNGVVDDSQLPKDRFSAERLKGVDSTLKIQPAKLEDSAVYLCASSRDRFGTYEQYFGPGTRLTVT.

Turning to this clone: The read finishes 3 residues shy of the CDR3 end, and the germline J gene is used to complete it. V is TRBV5-1 and J is TRBJ2-7, with 10 bases identical to TRBD2. J lost 3 bases, V lost 2 bases, and 5 bases had no gene match. The CDR3 is 15 amino acids. Germline V gene lookup returns CDR1 SGHRS and CDR2 YFSETQ. Partial CDR3 DNA: TGCGCCAGCAGCTTAGGGACTAGCGACCTCTACGAG. It is translated as CASSLGTSDLYE. The entire CDR3 sequence reads CASSLGTSDLYEQYF.

This clone was recorded at least ten times. The junction and the germline gene differ at one end; a read error may be behind it. The read stops 3 residues short of the end of the CDR3; the missing end is completed from the germline J gene. V is TRBV7-7 and J is TRBJ2-7; a weak D match, TRBD2 (6 bases). The CDR3 is 13 amino acids. CDR1 and CDR2 from the germline V gene are SSHAT and FNYEAQ (reference sequence). The CDR3 spells CASSLEGWNEQYF. CDR3 DNA, as far as it was read: TGTGCTAGCAGCTTGGAGGGTTGGAACGAG.

This clone occurred many times. CDR3 DNA, as far as it was read: TGCAGTGCATGGGCCCAGGCGGGCGATGAG. It yields the protein CSAWAQAGDE. The CDR3 as a whole reads CSAWAQAGDEQFF. The genes are TRBV20-1 and TRBJ2-1; D is perhaps TRBD2 (5 bases). The missing CDR3 end, 3 residues past where the read stops, is filled in from the germline J gene. The germline V gene has CDR1 DFQATT and CDR2 SNEGSKA (reference sequence). This CDR3 has 13 residues. The ends were cut back, 6 bases at V and 8 bases at J, with 17 bases in the middle.

This clone was recorded many times. The CDR3 end falls 3 residues outside the read, so it is completed with the germline J gene. The J gene is TRBJ2-3, the V gene TRBV7-3; 9 positions agree with TRBD2. CDR3 length: 15 amino acids. Trimming removed 5 bases from V and 5 bases from J; junction bases left unmatched: 8. Germline assignment: CDR1 SGHTA and CDR2 FQGTGA. The CDR3 is CASSKGGRDGDTQYF. The sequenced part of the CDR3 DNA is TGTGCCAGCAGCAAGGGCGGGAGGGATGGAGATACG.

This clone was counted at least ten times. From the germline J gene comes the end of the CDR3, since the read stops 3 residues before it. Other DNA sequences from this sample encode an identical CDR3 as well. This chain joins TRBV18 and TRBJ2-5; a possible D gene is TRBD2 (7 bases). Trimming stripped 1 base from V and 1 base from J, with 10 bases between. The CDR3 spans 15 residues. Germline values: CDR1 KGHSH, CDR2 LQKENI. The CDR3 region is CASSPLGGAQETQYF. CDR3 DNA, as far as it was read: TGTGCCAGCTCACCACTGGGGGGGGCCCAAGAGACC.

Comments on this clone: One end of the junction does not line up with germline, which may come from a read error. The DNA ends 3 residues before the CDR3 does, and the rest of the CDR3 is filled in from the germline J gene. The chain joins TRBV5-1 to TRBJ1-2, with D perhaps matching TRBD1 (6 bases). This CDR3 comprises 12 residues. CDR1 is SGHRS, CDR2 YFSETQ, per germline. The sequenced CDR3 bases are TGCGCCAGCTCGGGCCAGGGACATGGA. Its protein is CASSGQGHG. The CDR3 in its entirety is CASSGQGHGYTF. Together with reference TRBV5-1 and TRBJ1-2, the CDR3 gives the full variable domain: KAGVTQTPRYLIKTRGQQVTLSCSPISGHRSVSWYQQTPGQGLQFLFEYFSETQRNKGNFPGRFSGRQFSNSRSEMNVSTLELGDSALYLCASSGQGHGYTFGSGTRLTVV.

This clone was found many times. The sequence runs out 3 residues before the end of the CDR3; the remainder is reconstructed from the germline J gene. The chain has TRBV5-4 and TRBJ1-1, with D hard to call. Trimming cost V 4 bases and J 0 bases, with 13 bases left between them. The length of the CDR3 is 15 residues. Germline V lookup: CDR1 SGHNT, CDR2 YYREEE (reference sequence). CDR3: CASSLTLLLNTEAFF. The sequenced part of the CDR3 DNA is TGTGCCAGCAGCCTCACCCTATTACTGAACACTGAA. Full variable domain (rest looked up from reference TRBV5-4 and TRBJ1-1): ETGVTQSPTHLIKTRGQQVTLRCSSQSGHNTVSWYQQALGQGPQFIFQYYREEENGRGNFPPRFSGLQFPNYSSELNVNALELDDSALYLCASSLTLLLNTEAFFGQGTRLTVV.

This clone was counted at least ten times. The read gets to within 3 residues of the CDR3 end, and the germline J gene fills in the rest. J is TRBJ2-2 and V is TRBV4-2, with 8 bases that match TRBD2. The junction had 11 bases not matched to a gene; V was cut back by 4 bases and J by 4 bases. The CDR3 contains 17 residues. The germline CDR1 and CDR2 sequences are LGHNA and YNFKEQ. The covered CDR3 bases are TGTGCCAGCAGCCCATCAGGAGTGCTAGCGGGCACCGGGGAG. As protein: CASSPSGVLAGTGE. The whole CDR3 reads CASSPSGVLAGTGELFF.

This clone was seen at least ten times. The read terminates 3 residues ahead of where the CDR3 ends, so the germline J gene completes it. This chain joins TRBV2 and TRBJ2-2, with 8 bases that match TRBD1. The CDR3 has 15 amino acids. V was pared by 7 bases and J by 3 bases, with 7 bases of the junction left unmatched. Looked up from germline, CDR1 is SNHLY and CDR2 is FYNNEI. The covered CDR3 bases are TGTGCCAGCACCGACGACAGGGGTGACACCGGGGAG. Its protein product is CASTDDRGDTGE. In full, the CDR3 reads CASTDDRGDTGELFF.

The table lists this clone with many counts. The DNA ends 3 residues before the CDR3 does, and the rest of the CDR3 is filled in from the germline J gene. The gene calls are TRBV5-1 and TRBJ1-1, with unresolved D. Trimming removed 3 bases at V and 1 base at J, with 4 bases between. Germline V CDR1 and CDR2: SGHRS, YFSETQ. CDR3 length equals 12 residues. CDR3 bases read: TGCGCCAGCAGCTCGGGGAACACTGAA. This codes for CASSSGNTE. The whole CDR3 region reads CASSSGNTEAFF.

This clone was counted many times. The read finishes 3 residues shy of the CDR3 end, and the germline J gene is used to complete it. The chain uses TRBV7-3 and TRBJ2-3, with TRBD2 as a possible D gene (6 bases). With 1 base removed from V and 4 bases from J, the gap between germline ends came to 15 bases. The CDR3 is 16 residues long. Germline lookup yields CDR1 SGHTA and CDR2 FQGTGA. CDR3 region: CASSLMGAGLADTQYF. Partial CDR3 DNA: TGTGCCAGCAGCTTAATGGGCGCGGGGCTAGCAGATACG.

Concerning this clone itself: The CDR3 end lies 3 residues beyond the end of the read and is filled in from the germline J gene. The chain has TRBV5-1 and TRBJ2-7; maybe TRBD2 (6 bases). The CDR3 totals 14 residues. Deletions cut 0 bases from V and 5 bases from J, with 12 bases between. CDR1 is SGHRS, CDR2 YFSETQ, per germline. CDR3 bases read: TGCGCCAGCAGCTTGGAGGGCGGGGAGGACGAG. It is translated as CASSLEGGEDE. The whole CDR3 region reads CASSLEGGEDEQYF.

Many counts were recorded for this clone. The CDR3 is cut off 3 residues early in the read; its end comes from the germline J gene. The rearrangement uses TRBV6-1 and TRBJ1-6; D remains ambiguous. The CDR3 runs to 14 residues. CDR1 MNHNS and CDR2 SASEGT come from the germline V gene. The sequenced CDR3 bases are TGTGCCAGCAGTGAAGTGAGGGCGGGAAGATCC. Its translation: CASSEVRAGRS. The CDR3 in full is CASSEVRAGRSLHF.

This clone was counted at least ten times. Read data end 3 residues before the CDR3 end; the end is taken from the germline J gene. The chain is built from TRBV10-3 and TRBJ1-5, with D tentatively TRBD1 (6 bases). V lost 7 bases and J 3 bases, leaving 22 bases between the germline ends. CDR3 length: 17 amino acids. CDR1 is ENHRY and CDR2 is SYGVKD in the germline V gene. The sequenced CDR3 bases are TGTGCCATCAAGAGAGAACTCTGGACAGACCTCAATCAGCCC. Its protein product is CAIKRELWTDLNQP. The whole CDR3 protein is CAIKRELWTDLNQPQHF.

Points on this clone: The read stops 3 residues short of the end of the CDR3; the missing end is completed from the germline J gene. The chain joins TRBV5-1 to TRBJ2-1, with 10 bases that match TRBD2. This CDR3 has 15 amino acids. The V gene end was trimmed by 4 bases and the J gene end by 8 bases; junction bases not matched to a gene: 9. CDR1 SGHRS and CDR2 YFSETQ come from the germline V gene. The CDR3 spells CASSPLAGEYDEQFF. CDR3 DNA, as far as it was read: TGCGCCAGCAGCCCTCTAGCGGGAGAATACGATGAG.

This clone was observed a few times. The read finishes 3 residues shy of the CDR3 end, and the germline J gene is used to complete it. This chain uses TRBV6-1 with TRBJ2-3; 11 bases are shared with TRBD2. V lost 2 bases, J lost 0 bases, and 7 bases stayed unmatched. Germline CDR1 reads MNHNS; CDR2 reads SASEGT. This CDR3 spans 18 amino acids. The DNA read from the CDR3 is TGTGCCAGCAGTGAACTAGCGGGGGGATTCTCTAGCACAGATACG. The encoded protein is CASSELAGGFSSTDT. In full, the CDR3 reads CASSELAGGFSSTDTQYF.

This clone was seen at least ten times. The CDR3 extends 3 residues past the end of the read, so its final part is completed from the germline J gene. The chain joins TRBV5-1 to TRBJ1-1; a possible D gene is TRBD1 (6 bases). The V gene's germline CDR1 is SGHRS and CDR2 YFSETQ. The V end was cut by 0 bases, the J end by 1 base, with 10 bases between. The CDR3 is 15 amino acids. CDR3 residues: CASSLGFRGNTEAFF. The CDR3 bases that were read are TGCGCCAGCAGCTTGGGCTTCAGGGGGAACACTGAA.

Many counts were recorded for this clone. Sequencing ends 3 residues short of the CDR3 end; the germline J gene provides the rest. The chain links TRBV19 to TRBJ2-3; D might be TRBD2 (6 bases). This CDR3 comprises 15 residues. Trimming took 6 bases from V and 5 from J, leaving 18 bases between them. Germline values: CDR1 LNHDA, CDR2 SQIVND (reference sequence). CDR3 bases read: TGTGCCAGTAGCCCCTCAACGGGAGCGGTAGATACG. It is translated as CASSPSTGAVDT. The whole CDR3 sequence is CASSPSTGAVDTQYF.

Many counts were recorded for this clone. The CDR3 goes on 3 residues after the read ends, and that part is filled in from the germline J gene. The chain combines TRBV30 with TRBJ1-2; 10 positions agree with TRBD1. The CDR3 has 15 amino acids. CDR1 GTSNPN and CDR2 SVGIG come from the germline V gene (reference sequence). CDR3 in amino acids: CAWSPYIRTGGGYTF. The sequenced part of the CDR3 DNA is TGTGCCTGGAGTCCGTACATCAGGACAGGGGGAGGC.

This clone occurred many times. The read is 3 residues too short to cover the CDR3 end, so that end is filled in from the germline J gene. This chain joins TRBV10-3 and TRBJ2-7, with 10 bases fitting TRBD1. The junction had 8 bases not matched to a gene; V was cut back by 8 bases and J by 4 bases. The CDR3 extends over 14 amino acids. CDR1 is ENHRY and CDR2 is SYGVKD in the germline V gene. CDR3 bases read: TGTGCCATCTCTGGGGGACAGGGGTGGTACGAG. This encodes CAISGGQGWYE. The entire CDR3 reads CAISGGQGWYEQYF.

This clone has a count of ten or more. Sequencing ends 3 residues short of the CDR3 end; the germline J gene provides the rest. The J gene is TRBJ1-1, the V gene TRBV6-2 or TRBV6-3; D not certain. The CDR3 runs to 15 residues. CDR1 and CDR2 (germline): MNHEY, SVGEGT. Trimming shortened V by 0 bases and J by 5 bases, and 13 bases separated the two germline ends. The CDR3 here is CASSYSKRGATEAFF. The covered CDR3 bases are TGTGCCAGCAGTTACTCGAAGCGGGGAGCGACTGAA.

This clone appeared many times. The read is 3 residues too short to cover the CDR3 end, so that end is filled in from the germline J gene. V is TRBV30 and J is TRBJ2-3; D might be TRBD1 (5 bases). The germline gives CDR1 GTSNPN, CDR2 SVGIG (reference sequence). V lost 0 bases and J lost 2, with 15 bases in between. This CDR3 spans 16 amino acids. The sequenced part of the CDR3 DNA is TGTGCCTGGAGTGTACGGGCAGGGCCATCCACAGATACG. It encodes CAWSVRAGPSTDT. The full CDR3 reads CAWSVRAGPSTDTQYF.

On this clone: The CDR3 is cut off 3 residues early in the read; its end comes from the germline J gene. The chain uses TRBV4-2 and TRBJ2-7, with 7 bases aligning to TRBD1. With V trimmed by 2 bases and J by 3 bases, 13 bases remained unmatched. Looked up from germline, CDR1 is LGHNA and CDR2 is YNFKEQ. The CDR3 consists of 17 residues. CDR3 DNA, as far as it was read: TGTGCCAGCAGCCAACCCCCGGGACAGTCGTTTAACTACGAG. As protein: CASSQPPGQSFNYE. The full CDR3 reads CASSQPPGQSFNYEQYF.

This clone has at least ten counts. The sequenced fragment ends 3 residues before the CDR3 boundary, so the rest is inferred from the germline J gene. V and J are TRBV13 and TRBJ1-6; D is uncertain. V was cut by 2 bases and J by 9 bases, with 11 bases left in between. Per germline, CDR1 PRHDT and CDR2 FYEKMQ (reference sequence). The CDR3 has 14 residues. The CDR3 loop is CASSLRGRGSPLHF. The covered CDR3 bases are TGTGCCAGCAGCTTAAGAGGCAGAGGTTCACCC.